The entry below gives a single T cell receptor (beta chain) sequence along with its context. The target antigen is unknown. V dropped 8 bases and J dropped 0 bases, with 14 bases sitting between them. The CDR3 extends over 15 amino acids. Germline V CDR1 and CDR2: MDHEN, SYDVKM. Produced via immunoSEQ multiplex PCR; TCRdb's table is partial and in-frame only. This sample yields 95,000 to 100,000 clones, of which about 90% are seen a single time; 16% belongs to the top ten. The entry originates in a study of T cell responses to AZD1222 COVID-19 vaccine. Overall study results and limits: Close to half of spike-specific TCRs reportedly recognize unmutated variant regions.

Sequencing used peripheral blood, obtained on day 0 of AZD1222 vaccination. This TCR was sampled from an adult in good health. This chain uses TRBV28 with TRBJ1-5; D unclear. CDR3 in amino acids: CASGPGGYSNQPQHF. The CDR3 nucleotides read TGTGCCAGCGGCCCGGGCGGGTATAGCAATCAGCCCCAGCATTTT. Full variable domain (missing parts from reference TRBV28 and TRBJ1-5): DVKVTQSSRYLVKRTGEKVFLECVQDMDHENMFWYRQDPGLGLRLIYFSYDVKMKEKGDIPEGYSVSREKKERFSLILESASTNQTSMYLCASGPGGYSNQPQHFGDGTRLSIL.